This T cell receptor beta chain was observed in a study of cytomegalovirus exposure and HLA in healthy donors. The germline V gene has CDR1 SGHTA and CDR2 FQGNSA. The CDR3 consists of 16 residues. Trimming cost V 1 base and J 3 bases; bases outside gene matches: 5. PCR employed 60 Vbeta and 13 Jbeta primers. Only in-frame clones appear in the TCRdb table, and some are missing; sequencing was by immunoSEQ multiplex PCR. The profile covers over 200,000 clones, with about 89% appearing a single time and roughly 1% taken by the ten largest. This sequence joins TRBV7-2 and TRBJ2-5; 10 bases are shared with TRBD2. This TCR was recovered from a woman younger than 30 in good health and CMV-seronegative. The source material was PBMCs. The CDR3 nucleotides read TGTGCCAGCAGCTTAGGTCCTAGCGGGGGAGAAGAGACCCAGTACTTC. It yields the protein CASSLGPSGGEETQYF.